The present T cell receptor beta chain was sequenced within a study of shared clonotypes between healthy human individuals. Using roughly 200 ng DNA, around 30,000 T cell genomes, the sorted-subset replicate PCRs were run. Profiled with immunoSEQ multiplex PCR; TCRdb holds only in-frame clones, not every one. The data contain about 960,000 clones, 60% to 85% of them seen just once; the ten biggest clones take up about 1.5%. Partitioning of CD4+ cells yielded a CD45RA+ naive subset and a CD45RA-negative memory subset. The CDR3 totals 15 residues. Deletions cut 3 bases from V and 1 base from J, with 10 bases between. Germline V gives CDR1 MDHEN, CDR2 SYDVKM.

The origin of this receptor is a man younger than 30 in good health. Sample: memory CD4+ T cells sorted from blood. The subset is: CD45RA-negative fraction. The genes are TRBV28 and TRBJ1-3; D remains ambiguous. The chain's CDR3 is CASSFRLGSGNTIYF. The CDR3 DNA is TGTGCCAGCAGTTTCAGGTTGGGTTCTGGAAACACCATATATTTT. Using reference TRBV28 and TRBJ1-3 for the parts outside the CDR3, the full variable domain is DVKVTQSSRYLVKRTGEKVFLECVQDMDHENMFWYRQDPGLGLRLIYFSYDVKMKEKGDIPEGYSVSREKKERFSLILESASTNQTSMYLCASSFRLGSGNTIYFGEGSWLTVV.